What follows are 27 T cell receptor beta chains derived from one specimen sequenced in a study of tumor-infiltrating lymphocytes in localized non-small cell lung cancer. The protocol was immunoSEQ multiplex PCR, while the TCRdb copy is restricted to in-frame clones and leaves out a portion. In the table there are over 10,000 clones, around three fifths of which are singletons. Source material: lung tumor tissue. Receptors were obtained from a human donor with non-small cell lung cancer.

The rearrangement joins TRBV10-2 to TRBJ2-1; the match to TRBD2 covers 10 bases. Germline lookup yields CDR1 WSHSY and CDR2 SAAADI. The CDR3 is 16 amino acids. The V segment lost 4 bases and the J segment 7 bases; nucleotides outside the gene matches: 10. The CDR3 spells CASSGASGRQRNEQFF. The DNA of the CDR3 is TGCGCCAGCAGTGGAGCTAGCGGGAGACAAAGGAATGAGCAGTTCTTC.

On this clone itself: One end of the junction does not line up with germline, which may come from a read error. The chain uses TRBV11-3 and TRBJ2-3; a possible D gene is TRBD2 (5 bases). CDR3 length equals 16 residues. CDR1 SGHNT and CDR2 YENEEA come from the germline V gene. CDR3 bases: TGTGCCAGCAGTTTAGGACTGAGTTATTACACAGATACGCAGTATTTT. Translation gives CASSLGLSYYTDTQYF.

J is TRBJ1-2 and V is TRBV5-1, with 8 bases aligning to TRBD1. This CDR3 has 14 amino acids. Germline CDR1 reads SGHRS; CDR2 reads YFSETQ. With 0 bases clipped from V and 4 bases from J, the junction kept 2 bases outside the gene matches. CDR3 in amino acids: CASSLGQGAYGYTF. CDR3 DNA: TGCGCCAGCAGCTTGGGTCAGGGGGCCTATGGCTACACCTTC.

The rearrangement links TRBV27 to TRBJ1-2, with TRBD1 matching over 7 bases. Germline assignment: CDR1 MNHEY and CDR2 SMNVEV (reference sequence). This CDR3 comprises 14 residues. With V trimmed by 6 bases and J by 0 bases, 4 bases remained unmatched. CDR3 nucleotide sequence: TGTGCCAGCAGGGGACAGCGGACTAACTATGGCTACACCTTC. Translated, it gives CASRGQRTNYGYTF.

This clone has more than one count but fewer than ten. The V call is TRBV5-4, the J call TRBJ2-7; D is ambiguous. Germline lookup yields CDR1 SGHNT and CDR2 YYREEE (reference sequence). Trimming shortened V by 2 bases and J by 0 bases, and 12 bases separated the two germline ends. The CDR3 runs to 15 residues. This CDR3 reads CASSFPGRASYEQYF. The CDR3 DNA is TGTGCCAGCAGCTTTCCAGGAAGAGCCTCCTACGAGCAGTACTTC. Full variable domain (remainder filled in from reference TRBV5-4 and TRBJ2-7): ETGVTQSPTHLIKTRGQQVTLRCSSQSGHNTVSWYQQALGQGPQFIFQYYREEENGRGNFPPRFSGLQFPNYSSELNVNALELDDSALYLCASSFPGRASYEQYFGPGTRLTVT.

The sample holds a few counts of this clone. This chain links TRBV2 with TRBJ2-1, with D possibly matching TRBD2 (6 bases). The CDR3 covers 15 residues. Germline V lookup: CDR1 SNHLY, CDR2 FYNNEI. The V gene lost 5 bases and the J gene lost 2 bases, with 13 bases spanning the gap. The CDR3 sequence is CASSRDSRAYNEQFF. CDR3 DNA sequence: TGTGCCAGCAGTAGGGACTCACGGGCCTACAATGAGCAGTTCTTC.

This clone was detected only a few times. The V gene is TRBV4-2, the J gene TRBJ2-7; 7 bases match TRBD1. After removal of 3 bases from V and 2 bases from J, the junction contained 7 bases not matched to a gene. The CDR3 contains 15 residues. Germline V gene lookup returns CDR1 LGHNA and CDR2 YNFKEQ. Here the CDR3 reads CASSHRTGPPYEQYF. The DNA of the CDR3 is TGTGCCAGCAGCCATAGGACAGGCCCCCCCTACGAGCAGTACTTC.

A few counts support this clone. An end of the junction does not agree with germline; a read error may underlie this. The chain links TRBV20-1 to TRBJ1-1; D is uncertain. Germline V gene data show CDR1 as DFQATT and CDR2 as SNEGSKA (reference sequence). This CDR3 has 10 amino acids. CDR3: CSARDTVAFF. CDR3 sequence (DNA): TGCAGTGCTAGAGATACTGTAGCTTTCTTT.

The chain employs TRBV7-6 and TRBJ1-5; D is uncertain. The CDR3 runs 17 residues. Germline V gives CDR1 SGHVS, CDR2 FNYEAQ. The V end lost 1 base, the J end lost 0 bases, and 13 bases lay between the germline ends. In nucleotides, the CDR3 is TGTGCCAGCAGCTTAGACCCACCAGGATATAGCAATCAGCCCCAGCATTTT. Amino acid sequence: CASSLDPPGYSNQPQHF.

CDR3 nucleotide sequence: TGCGCCAGCAGCTTGGGACAGGACTCCTACGAGCAGTACTTC. Amino acids: CASSLGQDSYEQYF. This chain links TRBV5-1 with TRBJ2-7; D may be TRBD1 (6 bases). The length of the CDR3 is 14 residues. Germline CDR1 reads SGHRS; CDR2 reads YFSETQ. Between the trimmed V and J ends, which lost 0 bases and 0 bases, there was a span of 7 bases.

This clone has more than one count but fewer than ten. V usage is TRBV18 and J usage is TRBJ2-1, with TRBD2 matching 9 bases. There are 15 residues in the CDR3. The germline gives CDR1 KGHSH, CDR2 LQKENI. V lost 3 bases and J lost 6; bases outside the gene matches: 6. CDR3 residues: CASSPAAGGGNEQFF. The CDR3 DNA sequence: TGTGCCAGCTCACCCGCGGCGGGAGGGGGCAATGAGCAGTTCTTC.

The gene calls are TRBV28 and TRBJ1-5, with no clear D. Trimming took off 6 bases at V and 9 bases at J, with 18 bases between the two ends. Germline CDR1 reads MDHEN; CDR2 reads SYDVKM. There are 14 residues in the CDR3. CDR3 amino acids: CASRNQHVLLPQHF. The CDR3 DNA is TGTGCCAGCAGGAACCAACATGTCCTTTTGCCCCAGCATTTT.

The chain employs TRBV10-3 and TRBJ2-3; no reliable D call. The germline gives CDR1 ENHRY, CDR2 SYGVKD. Trimming left V 3 bases short and J 1 base short, with 8 bases between. The CDR3 sequence is 14 residues long. The CDR3 spells CAISDHGGTDTQYF. The CDR3 DNA follows: TGTGCCATCAGTGATCATGGGGGCACAGATACGCAGTATTTT.

This clone was counted between two and nine times. The chain couples TRBV27 to TRBJ1-1; the D is unclear. CDR3 length equals 15 residues. Germline values: CDR1 MNHEY, CDR2 SMNVEV (reference sequence). The ends were cut back, 6 bases at V and 0 bases at J, with 14 bases in the middle. The CDR3 DNA follows: TGTGCCAGCAGATCCCTTATTGGGTTGAACACTGAAGCTTTCTTT. The encoded protein is CASRSLIGLNTEAFF.

This clone was picked up one time. The V gene is TRBV7-2, the J gene TRBJ2-7, with D uncertain. The ends were cut back, 2 bases at V and 0 bases at J, with 20 bases in the middle. CDR3 length: 18 residues. Germline CDR1 is SGHTA and CDR2 is FQGNSA. CDR3 in DNA: TGTGCCAGCAGCTTACCCCACGTGGTAACGACCTTCTCCTACGAGCAGTACTTC. Its protein product is CASSLPHVVTTFSYEQYF.

The chain recombines TRBV30 with TRBJ1-2, with 7 bases fitting TRBD1. With 4 bases clipped from V and 4 bases from J, the junction kept 9 bases outside the gene matches. CDR1 and CDR2 from the germline V gene are GTSNPN and SVGIG (reference sequence). The CDR3 runs to 14 residues. The CDR3 sequence is CAWTRGGEGYGYTF. The CDR3 nucleotides read TGTGCCTGGACGAGAGGGGGCGAAGGCTATGGCTACACCTTC.

The rearrangement joins TRBV5-1 to TRBJ1-1; the match to TRBD1 covers 9 bases. Germline V gene sequence: CDR1 SGHRS, CDR2 YFSETQ. The CDR3 loop spans 15 amino acids. The trim removed 4 bases at V and 3 bases at J, leaving 7 bases unmatched. CDR3 amino acids: CASSRLRQGDTEAFF. As DNA, the CDR3 is TGCGCCAGCAGCAGACTAAGACAGGGGGACACTGAAGCTTTCTTT. Based on the CDR3 plus reference TRBV5-1 and TRBJ1-1, the full variable domain is KAGVTQTPRYLIKTRGQQVTLSCSPISGHRSVSWYQQTPGQGLQFLFEYFSETQRNKGNFPGRFSGRQFSNSRSEMNVSTLELGDSALYLCASSRLRQGDTEAFFGQGTRLTVV.

The chain employs TRBV27 and TRBJ1-1; D might be TRBD1 (5 bases). Germline CDR1 and CDR2: MNHEY and SMNVEV (reference sequence). This CDR3 spans 13 amino acids. With 3 bases removed from V and 13 bases from J, the gap between germline ends came to 18 bases. The chain's CDR3 is CASSLGEQGKVFF. Written as DNA, the CDR3 is TGTGCCAGCAGTTTGGGGGAGCAGGGTAAGGTTTTCTTT.

This clone has only a few counts. The chain links TRBV2 to TRBJ1-1, with unresolved D. Germline V CDR1 and CDR2: SNHLY, FYNNEI. V was trimmed by 3 bases and J by 5 bases, leaving 13 bases between them. This CDR3 spans 14 amino acids. For the CDR3, the DNA is TGTGCCAGCAGTGAGACGCCAGTAGGGACTGAAGCTTTCTTT. Its protein is CASSETPVGTEAFF.

The rearrangement uses TRBV19 and TRBJ2-6; D tentatively reads TRBD1 or TRBD2 (5 bases each). CDR1 is LNHDA, CDR2 SQIVND, per germline (reference sequence). This CDR3 has 12 residues. The CDR3 sequence is CDLEGRANVLTF. In nucleotides, the CDR3 is TGTGACCTCGAGGGGCGAGCCAACGTCCTGACTTTC.

This clone is deemed medium-sized. The rearrangement links TRBV18 to TRBJ2-5, with D possibly matching TRBD1 (6 bases). The length of the CDR3 is 13 residues. V dropped 4 bases and J dropped 2 bases, with 8 bases sitting between them. The V gene's germline CDR1 is KGHSH and CDR2 LQKENI. In nucleotides, the CDR3 is TGTGCCAGCTCACAGGGGACACAAGAGACCCAGTACTTC. This codes for CASSQGTQETQYF. Complete variable domain (other parts from reference TRBV18 and TRBJ2-5): NAGVMQNPRHLVRRRGQEARLRCSPMKGHSHVYWYRQLPEEGLKFMVYLQKENIIDESGMPKERFSAEFPKEGPSILRIQQVVRGDSAAYFCASSQGTQETQYFGPGTRLLVL.

The V gene is TRBV5-1, the J gene TRBJ1-3; D unclear. Trimming stripped 4 bases from V and 0 bases from J, with 14 bases between. Looked up from germline, CDR1 is SGHRS and CDR2 is YFSETQ. CDR3 length: 16 amino acids. CDR3 DNA sequence: TGCGCCAGCAGCGAGGAGGGTCTTCACTCTGGAAACACCATATATTTT. Protein sequence: CASSEEGLHSGNTIYF. Variable domain in full (rest from reference TRBV5-1 and TRBJ1-3): KAGVTQTPRYLIKTRGQQVTLSCSPISGHRSVSWYQQTPGQGLQFLFEYFSETQRNKGNFPGRFSGRQFSNSRSEMNVSTLELGDSALYLCASSEEGLHSGNTIYFGEGSWLTVV.

V usage is TRBV15 and J usage is TRBJ1-2; possibly TRBD1 for D (5 bases). Germline loops: CDR1 LNHNV, CDR2 YYDKDF (reference sequence). The CDR3 consists of 14 residues. Trimming shortened V by 6 bases and J by 8 bases, and 19 bases separated the two germline ends. CDR3 DNA: TGTGCCACCAGAGGACTGGGGGTGACGGGCGGCTACACCTTC. Translated, it gives CATRGLGVTGGYTF.

This clone was counted only a few times. This chain links TRBV19 with TRBJ1-5, with D tentatively TRBD1 (6 bases). Looked up from germline, CDR1 is LNHDA and CDR2 is SQIVND (reference sequence). The CDR3 totals 15 residues. V was cut by 6 bases and J by 2 bases, with 14 bases left in between. The DNA for the CDR3 is TGTGCCAGTAGCGTACAGGGTGAAGGCAATCAGCCCCAGCATTTT. Its translation is CASSVQGEGNQPQHF.

This clone turned up a few times. This chain uses TRBV6-6 with TRBJ1-3; D call uncertain. CDR1 and CDR2 (germline): MNHNY, SVGAGI (reference sequence). The CDR3 totals 14 residues. V shed 2 bases and J shed 0 bases, with 5 bases lying between them. The CDR3 nucleotides are TGTGCCAGCAGTTACAGGCTCTCTGGAAACACCATATATTTT. Translated: CASSYRLSGNTIYF.

CDR3 sequence: CSVEDPGGQITYEQYF. For the CDR3, the DNA is TGCAGCGTTGAAGATCCAGGGGGACAGATTACCTACGAGCAGTACTTC. The chain couples TRBV29-1 to TRBJ2-7; 7 bases map to TRBD1. The CDR3 sequence is 16 residues long. Germline V gives CDR1 SQVTM, CDR2 ANQGSEA. J gave up 2 bases and V 0 bases, and 10 bases lay outside the gene matches.

The chain employs TRBV5-4 and TRBJ2-7; D is possibly TRBD1 (6 bases). CDR3 size: 15 residues. Trimming took 4 bases from V and 3 from J, leaving 17 bases between them. Per germline, CDR1 SGHNT and CDR2 YYREEE (reference sequence). CDR3 sequence reads: CASSLELTGRYEQYF. The CDR3 DNA reads TGTGCCAGCAGCCTGGAGTTGACAGGCCGCTACGAGCAGTACTTC.